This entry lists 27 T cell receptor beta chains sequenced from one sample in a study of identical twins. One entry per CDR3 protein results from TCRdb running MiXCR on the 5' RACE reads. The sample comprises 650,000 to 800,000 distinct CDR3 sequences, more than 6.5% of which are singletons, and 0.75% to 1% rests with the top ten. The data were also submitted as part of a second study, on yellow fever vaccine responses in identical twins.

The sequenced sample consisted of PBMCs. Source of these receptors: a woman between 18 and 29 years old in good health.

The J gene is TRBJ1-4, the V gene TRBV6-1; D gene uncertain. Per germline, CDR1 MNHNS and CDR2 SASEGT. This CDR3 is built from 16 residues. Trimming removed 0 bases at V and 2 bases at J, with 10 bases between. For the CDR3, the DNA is TGTGCCAGCAGTGAAGCGCGTCGGCTCACTAATGAAAAACTGTTTTTT. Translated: CASSEARRLTNEKLFF.

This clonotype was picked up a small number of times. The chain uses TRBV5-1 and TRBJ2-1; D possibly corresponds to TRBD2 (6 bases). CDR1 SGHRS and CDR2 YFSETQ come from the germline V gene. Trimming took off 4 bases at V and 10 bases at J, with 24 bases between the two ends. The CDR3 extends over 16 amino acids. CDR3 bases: TGCGCCAGCAGCCACTACGGGGCGGGACGCGTCGGGGAGCAGTTCTTC. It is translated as CASSHYGAGRVGEQFF.

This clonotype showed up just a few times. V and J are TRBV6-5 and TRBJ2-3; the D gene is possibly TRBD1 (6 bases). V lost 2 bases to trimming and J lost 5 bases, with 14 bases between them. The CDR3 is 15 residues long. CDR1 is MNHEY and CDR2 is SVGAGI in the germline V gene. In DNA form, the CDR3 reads TGTGCCAGCAGTTACGGGGGCGCAGTCGGAGATACGCAGTATTTT. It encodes CASSYGGAVGDTQYF.

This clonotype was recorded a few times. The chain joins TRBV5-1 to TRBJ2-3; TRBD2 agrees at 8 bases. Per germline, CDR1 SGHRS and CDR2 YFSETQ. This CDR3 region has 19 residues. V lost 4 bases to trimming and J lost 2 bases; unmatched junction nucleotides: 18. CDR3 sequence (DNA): TGCGCCAGCAGCCAGGGGTTGTTGGCGGGGGGACAATACACAGATACGCAGTATTTT. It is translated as CASSQGLLAGGQYTDTQYF.

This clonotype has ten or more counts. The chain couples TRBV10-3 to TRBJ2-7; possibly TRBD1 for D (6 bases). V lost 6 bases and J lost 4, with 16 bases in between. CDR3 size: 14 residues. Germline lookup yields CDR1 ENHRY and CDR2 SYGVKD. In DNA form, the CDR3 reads TGTGCCATCAGCTTCCGACCCCAGGGGTACGAGCAGTACTTC. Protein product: CAISFRPQGYEQYF.

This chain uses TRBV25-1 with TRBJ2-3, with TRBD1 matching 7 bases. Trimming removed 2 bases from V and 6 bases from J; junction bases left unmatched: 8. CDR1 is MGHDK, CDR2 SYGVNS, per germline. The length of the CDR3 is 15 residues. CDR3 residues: CASSEVGTVGDTQYF. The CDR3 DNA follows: TGTGCCAGCAGTGAAGTGGGGACAGTCGGTGATACGCAGTATTTT.

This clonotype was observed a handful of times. The CDR3 DNA sequence: TGTGCCAGCAGCTCAGCGGCGCATCGCTCCTACAATGAGCAGTTCTTC. It specifies CASSSAAHRSYNEQFF. The genes are TRBV11-2 and TRBJ2-1, with TRBD2 as a possible D gene (5 bases). Trimming shortened V by 4 bases and J by 0 bases, and 13 bases separated the two germline ends. The CDR3 sequence is 16 residues long. Germline V lookup: CDR1 SGHAT, CDR2 FQNNGV.

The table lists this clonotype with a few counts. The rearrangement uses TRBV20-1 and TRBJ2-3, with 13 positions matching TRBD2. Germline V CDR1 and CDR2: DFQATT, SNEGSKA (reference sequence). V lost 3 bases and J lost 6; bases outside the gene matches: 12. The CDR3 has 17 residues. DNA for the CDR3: TGCAGTGCTAGCGACTCGGGACTAGCGGGGCTGGGGGATACGCAGTATTTT. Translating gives CSASDSGLAGLGDTQYF.

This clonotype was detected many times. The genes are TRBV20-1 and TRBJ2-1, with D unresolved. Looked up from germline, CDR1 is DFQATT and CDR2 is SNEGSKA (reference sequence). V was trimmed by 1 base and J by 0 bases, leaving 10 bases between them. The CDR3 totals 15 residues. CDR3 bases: TGCAGTGCTAGAGCAGAACCGAGCTCCTACAATGAGCAGTTCTTC. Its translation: CSARAEPSSYNEQFF.

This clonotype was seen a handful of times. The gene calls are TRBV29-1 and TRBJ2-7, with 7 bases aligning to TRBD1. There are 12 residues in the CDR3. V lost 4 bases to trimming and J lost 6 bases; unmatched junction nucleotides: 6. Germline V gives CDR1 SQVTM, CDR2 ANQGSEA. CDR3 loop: CSVVEQGFEQYF. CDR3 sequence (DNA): TGCAGCGTTGTGGAACAGGGGTTCGAGCAGTACTTC.

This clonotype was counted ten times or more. CDR3 nucleotides: TGTGCCAGCAGCCAAGCCCGGGACTCGCCTTCCCCTCTCCAGGAGTGTCATCAGTACTTC. It encodes CASSQARDSPSPLQECHQYF. The J gene is TRBJ2-5, the V gene TRBV14; D might be TRBD2 (6 bases). The V gene's germline CDR1 is SGHDN and CDR2 FVKESK. V was pared by 1 base and J by 11 bases, with 35 bases between. This CDR3 contains 20 residues.

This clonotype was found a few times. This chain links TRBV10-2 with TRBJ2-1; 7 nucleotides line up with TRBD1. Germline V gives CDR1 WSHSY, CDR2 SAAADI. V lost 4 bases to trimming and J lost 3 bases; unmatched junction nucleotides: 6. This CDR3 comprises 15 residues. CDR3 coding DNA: TGCGCCAGCAGTGTCGCAGGGGGTAACTACAATGAGCAGTTCTTC. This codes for CASSVAGGNYNEQFF.

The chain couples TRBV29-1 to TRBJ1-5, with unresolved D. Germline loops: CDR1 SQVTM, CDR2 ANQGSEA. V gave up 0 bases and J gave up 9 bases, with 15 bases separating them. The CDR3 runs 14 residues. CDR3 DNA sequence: TGCAGCGTTGAAGATAATGCCAACTATCGGCCCCAGCATTTT. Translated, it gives CSVEDNANYRPQHF. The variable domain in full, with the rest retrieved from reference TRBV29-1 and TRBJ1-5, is SAVISQKPSRDICQRGTSLTIQCQVDSQVTMMFWYRQQPGQSLTLIATANQGSEATYESGFVIDKFPISRPNLTFSTLTVSNMSPEDSSIYLCSVEDNANYRPQHFGDGTRLSIL.

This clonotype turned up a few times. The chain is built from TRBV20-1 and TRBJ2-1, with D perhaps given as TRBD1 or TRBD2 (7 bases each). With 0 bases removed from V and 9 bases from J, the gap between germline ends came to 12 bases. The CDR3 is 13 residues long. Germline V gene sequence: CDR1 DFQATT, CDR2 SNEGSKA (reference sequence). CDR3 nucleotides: TGCAGTGCTAGAGAACCAGGGGGGGGTGAGCAGTTCTTC. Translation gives CSAREPGGGEQFF.

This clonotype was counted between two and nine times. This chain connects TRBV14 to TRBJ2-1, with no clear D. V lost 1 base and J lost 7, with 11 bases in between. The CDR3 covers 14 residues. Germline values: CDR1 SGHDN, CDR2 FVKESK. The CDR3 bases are TGTGCCAGCAGCCAAGTAGGGTACCCGAATGAGCAGTTCTTC. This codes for CASSQVGYPNEQFF.

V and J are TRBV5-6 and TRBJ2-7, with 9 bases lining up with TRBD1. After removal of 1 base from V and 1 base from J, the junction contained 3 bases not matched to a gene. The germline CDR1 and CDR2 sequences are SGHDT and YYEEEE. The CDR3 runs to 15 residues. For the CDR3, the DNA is TGTGCCAGCAGCTTGAGCGACAGGGGGTCCTACGAGCAGTACTTC. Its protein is CASSLSDRGSYEQYF.

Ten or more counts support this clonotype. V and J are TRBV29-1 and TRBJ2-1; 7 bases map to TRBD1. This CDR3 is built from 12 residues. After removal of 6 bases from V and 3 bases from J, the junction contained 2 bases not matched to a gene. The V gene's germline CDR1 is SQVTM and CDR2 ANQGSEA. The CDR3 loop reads CSVRDSYNEQFF. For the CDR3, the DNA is TGCAGCGTGAGGGACAGCTACAATGAGCAGTTCTTC.

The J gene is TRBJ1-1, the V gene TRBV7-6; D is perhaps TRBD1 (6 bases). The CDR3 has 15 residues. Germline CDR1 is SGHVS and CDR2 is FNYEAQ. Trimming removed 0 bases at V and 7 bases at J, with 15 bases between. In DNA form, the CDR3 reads TGTGCCAGCAGCTTAGCCGCGGGGGGGGCTGGTGAAGCTTTCTTT. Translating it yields CASSLAAGGAGEAFF.

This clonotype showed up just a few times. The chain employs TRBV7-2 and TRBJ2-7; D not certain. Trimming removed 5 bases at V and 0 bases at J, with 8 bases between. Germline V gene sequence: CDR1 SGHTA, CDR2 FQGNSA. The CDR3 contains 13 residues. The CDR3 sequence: CASSQPDSYEQYF. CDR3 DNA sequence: TGTGCCAGCAGCCAGCCTGACTCCTACGAGCAGTACTTC.

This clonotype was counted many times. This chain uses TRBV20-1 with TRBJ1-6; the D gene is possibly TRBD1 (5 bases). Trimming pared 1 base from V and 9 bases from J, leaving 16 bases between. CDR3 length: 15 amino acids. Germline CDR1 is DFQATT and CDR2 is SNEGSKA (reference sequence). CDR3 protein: CSARVDPGPTSPLHF. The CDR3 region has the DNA TGCAGTGCTAGAGTTGATCCGGGACCGACTTCACCCCTCCACTTT.

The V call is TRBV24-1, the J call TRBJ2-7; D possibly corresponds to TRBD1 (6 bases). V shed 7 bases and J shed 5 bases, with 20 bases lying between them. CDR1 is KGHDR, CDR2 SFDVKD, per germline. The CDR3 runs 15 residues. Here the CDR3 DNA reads TGTGCCACCAGCGAAGGCCGGACAGCGACTAACGAGCAGTACTTC. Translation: CATSEGRTATNEQYF.

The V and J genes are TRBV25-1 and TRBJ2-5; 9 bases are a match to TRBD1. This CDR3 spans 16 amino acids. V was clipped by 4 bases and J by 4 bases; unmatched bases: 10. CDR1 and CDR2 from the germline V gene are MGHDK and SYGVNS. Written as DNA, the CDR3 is TGTGCCAGCAGTGGCCCGACAGGGGGTTTAGCAGAGACCCAGTACTTC. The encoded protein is CASSGPTGGLAETQYF.

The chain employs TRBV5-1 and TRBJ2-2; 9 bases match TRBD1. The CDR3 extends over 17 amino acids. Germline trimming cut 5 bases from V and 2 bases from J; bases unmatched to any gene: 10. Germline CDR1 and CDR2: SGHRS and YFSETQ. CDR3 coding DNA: TGCGCCAGCAGACAGCCAGGACAGGGGAGCAACACCGGGGAGCTGTTTTTT. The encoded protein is CASRQPGQGSNTGELFF. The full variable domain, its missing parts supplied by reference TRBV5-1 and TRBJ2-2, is KAGVTQTPRYLIKTRGQQVTLSCSPISGHRSVSWYQQTPGQGLQFLFEYFSETQRNKGNFPGRFSGRQFSNSRSEMNVSTLELGDSALYLCASRQPGQGSNTGELFFGEGSRLTVL.

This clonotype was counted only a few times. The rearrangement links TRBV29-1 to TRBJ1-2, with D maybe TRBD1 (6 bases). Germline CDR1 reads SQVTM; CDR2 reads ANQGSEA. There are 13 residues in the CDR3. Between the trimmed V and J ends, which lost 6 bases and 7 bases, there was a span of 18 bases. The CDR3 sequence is CSVEPGEAIGYTF. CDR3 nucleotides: TGCAGCGTAGAACCAGGGGAGGCCATTGGCTACACCTTC.

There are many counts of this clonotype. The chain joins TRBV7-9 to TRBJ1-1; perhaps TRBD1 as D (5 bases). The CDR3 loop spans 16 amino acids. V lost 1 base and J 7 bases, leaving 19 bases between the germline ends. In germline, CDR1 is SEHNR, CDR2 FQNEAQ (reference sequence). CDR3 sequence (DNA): TGTGCCAGCAGCTTAGTCCCGGGGGAGGGGCGAATTGAAGCTTTCTTT. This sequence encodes CASSLVPGEGRIEAFF.

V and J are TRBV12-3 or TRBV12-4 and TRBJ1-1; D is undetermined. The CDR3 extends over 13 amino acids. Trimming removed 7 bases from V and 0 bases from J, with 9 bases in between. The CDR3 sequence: CASMAILNTEAFF. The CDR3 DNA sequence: TGTGCCAGCATGGCCATCCTGAACACTGAAGCTTTCTTT.

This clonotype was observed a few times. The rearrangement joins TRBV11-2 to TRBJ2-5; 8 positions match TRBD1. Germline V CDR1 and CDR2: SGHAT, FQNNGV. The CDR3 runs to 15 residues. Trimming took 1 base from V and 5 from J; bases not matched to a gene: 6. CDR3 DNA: TGTGCCAGCAGCTTAGCACAGGGGGTTTGGGAGACCCAGTACTTC. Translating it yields CASSLAQGVWETQYF.